This paragraph covers one T cell receptor (beta chain) sequence. These data come from a study of blood T cell repertoires in COVID-19. Overall study context: Sources were T cells, B-cell-depleted T cells, or PBMCs; the material itself was cDNA or gDNA.

V dropped 5 bases and J dropped 4; count of bases not matched to a gene: 5. The germline V gene has CDR1 SGHTA and CDR2 FQGNSA. The CDR3 covers 15 residues. In the original analysis: Counts of nucleated cells, estimated from reference gene primer amplification, were obtained. Measured with immunoSEQ multiplex PCR; TCRdb has only the in-frame clones, and not every one. V and J calls and clone size follow that table, whereas D and trimming were derived from the DNA. The sample includes a few hundred thousand clones, roughly four fifths of them seen just once. The specimen sequenced was peripheral blood. The V call is TRBV7-2, the J call TRBJ2-2; 9 bases align to TRBD1. This TCR was sampled from a young man who had recovered from COVID-19. CDR3 coding DNA: TGTGCCAGCAGCCGGACAGGGGAAGTCACCGGGGAGCTGTTTTTT. Amino acid sequence: CASSRTGEVTGELFF.